These T cell receptor beta chains were read from a single sample in a study of breast tumors, draining lymph nodes, adjacent tissues. One entry per CDR3 protein, called by TCRdb with MiXCR from the multiplex PCR reads. The sample carries under 250,000 distinct CDR3 sequences, about 30% recorded once. Material for sequencing was axillary lymph node tissue. The receptors were gathered from a female donor with breast cancer. Some clones in this sample may be carry-over from other donors' samples. Each CDR3 is given with its conserved first and last residue. A D gene is named only where the DNA matches it firmly. Only part of the rows carry a size: once, few, many, or a class if the clone is expanded.

V,J,size,D,CDR3,DNA
TRBV5-1,TRBJ2-3,many,.,CASARQGTGDTQYF,TGCGCCAGCGCTCGCCAGGGTACTGGAGATACGCAGTATTTT
TRBV7-2,TRBJ2-3,many,.,CASSLVTVGSTDTQYF,TGTGCCAGCAGCTTAGTAACTGTGGGCAGCACAGATACGCAGTATTTT
TRBV20-1,TRBJ1-1,few,.,CSARKQENTEAFF,TGCAGTGCTAGGAAACAGGAGAACACTGAAGCTTTCTTT
TRBV29-1,TRBJ1-1,few,.,CSVDGTSVPGTEAFF,TGCAGCGTCGACGGGACGTCGGTTCCGGGCACTGAAGCTTTCTTT
TRBV15,TRBJ1-4,.,.,CATSRPGTSLYNEKLFF,TGTGCCACCAGCAGACCAGGGACTAGCTTATACAATGAAAAACTGTTTTTT
TRBV4-2,TRBJ2-5,many,.,CASSQGGGARETQYF,TGTGCCAGCAGCCAAGGGGGGGGGGCGAGAGAGACCCAGTACTTC
TRBV27,TRBJ1-5,.,TRBD1,CASSPIDRASNQPQHF,TGTGCCAGCAGTCCCATCGACAGGGCAAGCAATCAGCCCCAGCATTTT
TRBV7-9,TRBJ1-1,.,.,CASSLGGRSEAFF,TGTGCCAGCAGCTTGGGGGGCAGGTCTGAAGCTTTCTTT
TRBV24-1,TRBJ2-5,.,.,CATRQLVGGETQYF,TGTGCCACCCGTCAACTGGTCGGGGGTGAGACCCAGTACTTC
TRBV3-2,TRBJ2-7,many,.,CASSRGLASYEQYF,TGTGCCAGCAGCCGAGGACTAGCATCCTACGAGCAGTACTTC
TRBV11-3,TRBJ1-2,.,.,CASSPGVTGSYGCTF,TGTGCCAGCAGCCCAGGGGTGACGGGTTCCTATGGCTGCACCTTC
TRBV5-4,TRBJ2-3,many,.,CASSFGVSGTQYF,TGTGCCAGCAGCTTCGGGGTTTCGGGTACGCAGTATTTT
TRBV5-4,TRBJ2-7,many,TRBD2,CASSLTSGTYEQYF,TGTGCCAGCAGCTTGACTAGCGGGACCTACGAGCAGTACTTC
TRBV7-2,TRBJ2-5,few,TRBD1,CANQPGQGETQYF,TGTGCCAACCAGCCGGGACAGGGGGAGACCCAGTACTTC